The rows below give T cell receptor beta chains drawn from one sample of a study of OX40 agonist ivuxolimab in advanced cancers. Only in-frame clones appear in the TCRdb table, and some are missing; sequencing was by immunoSEQ multiplex PCR. The sample has about 64,000 clones; about 90% are singletons. The material was CD4+ or CD8+ T cells sorted from blood, obtained in a trial of the OX40 agonist ivuxolimab. These receptors were collected from an adult with an advanced solid tumor such as melanoma, head and neck, liver or kidney cancer. CDR3s include the opening cysteine and the closing phenylalanine or tryptophan. The D gene is left open where the match is weak. Clone size is given for some rows only: seen once, a few or many times, or a class if the clone is expanded.

j_call: TRBJ2-5; d_call: TRBD1; clone_size: NA; v_call: TRBV5-6; cdr3_aa: CASSSLGASRGQEETQYF; cdr3_nt: TGTGCCAGCAGCAGTCTTGGGGCCTCAAGAGGACAGGAAGAGACCCAGTACTTC
j_call: TRBJ1-5; d_call: NA; clone_size: NA; v_call: TRBV4-1; cdr3_aa: CASRGGQNQPQHF; cdr3_nt: TGCGCCAGCAGGGGAGGACAGAATCAGCCCCAGCATTTT
j_call: TRBJ2-3; d_call: NA; clone_size: NA; v_call: TRBV23-1; cdr3_aa: CASSPQEEGLSTDTQYF; cdr3_nt: TGCGCCAGCAGTCCCCAGGAGGAGGGGCTCAGCACAGATACGCAGTATTTT
j_call: TRBJ2-3; d_call: TRBD2; clone_size: NA; v_call: TRBV10-3; cdr3_aa: CAIRERELGTDTQYF; cdr3_nt: TGTGCCATCAGGGAGCGGGAACTCGGCACAGATACGCAGTATTTT
j_call: TRBJ1-2; d_call: TRBD1; clone_size: NA; v_call: TRBV28; cdr3_aa: CASSLTGEGYGYTF; cdr3_nt: TGTGCCAGCAGTTTGACAGGGGAGGGCTATGGCTACACCTTC
j_call: TRBJ2-7; d_call: NA; clone_size: NA; v_call: TRBV18; cdr3_aa: CASSPTGNSYEQYF; cdr3_nt: TGTGCCAGCTCACCCACCGGGAACTCCTACGAGCAGTACTTC
j_call: TRBJ1-1; d_call: TRBD1; clone_size: once; v_call: TRBV5-6; cdr3_aa: CASSSIDRVGTEAFF; cdr3_nt: TGTGCCAGCAGCTCAATTGACAGGGTGGGTACTGAAGCTTTCTTT
j_call: TRBJ1-5; d_call: NA; clone_size: once; v_call: TRBV30; cdr3_aa: CAWSGAGGIQPQHF; cdr3_nt: TGTGCCTGGAGTGGGGCTGGGGGGATTCAGCCCCAGCATTTT
j_call: TRBJ2-2; d_call: TRBD2; clone_size: once; v_call: TRBV7-8; cdr3_aa: CASLQLISSGANTGELFF; cdr3_nt: TGTGCCAGCCTGCAGCTTATATCTAGCGGGGCGAACACCGGGGAGCTGTTTTTT
j_call: TRBJ2-5; d_call: NA; clone_size: NA; v_call: TRBV30; cdr3_aa: CAWSVLVGETQYF; cdr3_nt: TGTGCCTGGAGTGTCCTAGTCGGGGAGACCCAGTACTTC
j_call: TRBJ2-5; d_call: NA; clone_size: NA; v_call: TRBV27; cdr3_aa: CASSLRGFQETQYF; cdr3_nt: TGTGCCAGCAGTTTAAGGGGGTTCCAAGAGACCCAGTACTTC
j_call: TRBJ1-1; d_call: NA; clone_size: NA; v_call: TRBV5-1; cdr3_aa: CASSLSRGRGTEAFF; cdr3_nt: TGCGCCAGCAGCTTGTCTCGGGGGCGCGGCACTGAAGCTTTCTTT
j_call: TRBJ2-7; d_call: TRBD2; clone_size: NA; v_call: TRBV2; cdr3_aa: CASSDDAGGTVEQYF; cdr3_nt: TGTGCCAGCAGTGATGATGCGGGAGGGACGGTCGAGCAGTACTTC
j_call: TRBJ2-7; d_call: NA; clone_size: NA; v_call: TRBV7-9; cdr3_aa: CASSRWTDYTYEQYF; cdr3_nt: TGTGCCAGCAGCCGCTGGACAGACTACACCTACGAGCAGTACTTC
j_call: TRBJ2-5; d_call: NA; clone_size: NA; v_call: TRBV28; cdr3_aa: CASSAGYAEETQYF; cdr3_nt: TGTGCCAGCAGTGCGGGTTACGCGGAAGAGACCCAGTACTTC
j_call: TRBJ2-1; d_call: TRBD2; clone_size: once; v_call: TRBV5-1; cdr3_aa: CASSLVTSGSIEQFF; cdr3_nt: TGCGCCAGCAGCTTGGTTACTAGCGGGAGTATTGAGCAGTTCTTC
j_call: TRBJ2-1; d_call: TRBD1; clone_size: NA; v_call: TRBV18; cdr3_aa: CASSPRQGGTGEQFF; cdr3_nt: TGTGCCAGCTCACCCCGACAGGGGGGGACTGGTGAGCAGTTCTTC
j_call: TRBJ2-7; d_call: TRBD2; clone_size: once; v_call: TRBV5-6; cdr3_aa: CASSPGLAGGPLYEQYF; cdr3_nt: TGTGCCAGCAGCCCCGGACTAGCGGGAGGGCCTTTGTACGAGCAGTACTTC
j_call: TRBJ2-5; d_call: NA; clone_size: NA; v_call: TRBV5-4; cdr3_aa: CASSLKLQAQETQYF; cdr3_nt: TGTGCCAGCAGCTTGAAGTTACAGGCTCAAGAGACCCAGTACTTC
j_call: TRBJ2-3; d_call: TRBD2; clone_size: NA; v_call: TRBV5-5; cdr3_aa: CASSSVAGGSNTQYF; cdr3_nt: TGTGCCAGCAGCTCGGTAGCGGGAGGATCAAATACGCAGTATTTT
j_call: TRBJ1-5; d_call: NA; clone_size: NA; v_call: TRBV7-9; cdr3_aa: CASSFRDTDQPQHF; cdr3_nt: TGTGCCAGCAGTTTCCGGGACACAGATCAGCCCCAGCATTTT
j_call: TRBJ2-7; d_call: NA; clone_size: NA; v_call: TRBV2; cdr3_aa: CASSQGTYEQYF; cdr3_nt: TGTGCCAGCAGTCAGGGTACCTACGAGCAGTACTTC
j_call: TRBJ2-1; d_call: NA; clone_size: NA; v_call: TRBV5-1; cdr3_aa: CASSLDTEQFF; cdr3_nt: TGCGCCAGCAGCTTGGATACTGAGCAGTTCTTC
j_call: TRBJ2-1; d_call: TRBD2; clone_size: NA; v_call: TRBV4-1; cdr3_aa: CASSKGSASGRNEQFF; cdr3_nt: TGCGCCAGCAGCAAAGGGTCGGCTAGCGGGAGGAATGAGCAGTTCTTC
j_call: TRBJ1-3; d_call: TRBD1; clone_size: NA; v_call: TRBV6-5; cdr3_aa: CASTGQGASGNTIYF; cdr3_nt: TGTGCCAGCACCGGACAGGGGGCTTCTGGAAACACCATATATTTT
j_call: TRBJ2-7; d_call: TRBD1; clone_size: NA; v_call: TRBV19; cdr3_aa: CASSQGTGGSYEQYF; cdr3_nt: TGTGCCAGTAGCCAAGGGACAGGGGGGTCTTACGAGCAGTACTTC